Below, one T cell receptor beta chain is given with its context. Antigen: not known. Trimming cost V 6 bases and J 7 bases, with 19 bases left between them. This CDR3 is 16 amino acids long. Germline loops: CDR1 SEHNR, CDR2 FQNEAQ (reference sequence). Sequenced by immunoSEQ multiplex PCR; TCRdb stores in-frame clones only, minus some. This repertoire shows more than 2 million clones, around 95% found once; its top ten account for less than 0.15%. This entry belongs to a study of shared clonotypes between healthy human individuals. The study's findings and limits: Clonotypes that were shared across a handful of donors made up around 5% of naive CD4 clonotypes. Tissues were not sampled, only blood, and their repertoires likely differ.

Material: naive CD4+ T cells sorted from blood. Subset meaning: CD45RA+ positively selected. The V gene is TRBV7-9, the J gene TRBJ1-6; a possible D gene is TRBD1 (5 bases). This receptor was obtained from a man aged 18 to 29 in good health. DNA for the CDR3: TGTGCCAGCAGTCCCCAGGGTATTTGGATCAATTCACCCCTCCACTTT. Its protein product is CASSPQGIWINSPLHF.